Listed below are T cell receptor beta chains from one sample, sequenced in a study of OX40 agonist ivuxolimab in advanced cancers. Using immunoSEQ multiplex PCR, the repertoire was profiled, and TCRdb retains in-frame clones only, with some absent. Found here are about 28,000 clones, roughly 79% of them singletons; the top ten hold over 8.5%. Source: CD4+ or CD8+ T cells sorted from blood, taken in a trial of the OX40 agonist ivuxolimab. These TCRs come from an adult with an advanced solid tumor such as melanoma, head and neck, liver or kidney cancer. CDR3s include the opening cysteine and the closing phenylalanine or tryptophan.

TRBV6-1	CASSEVGGISYEQYF
TRBV7-9	CASSLTGTQETQYF
TRBV6-5	CASSFASLLNYGYTF
TRBV7-9	CASSTGVGNYGYTF
TRBV7-9	CAIFSRGLLGYF
TRBV7-9	CASSPRTPVTGGEGGELFF
TRBV19	CASSIGRDRGRETQYF
TRBV4-3	CASSQAEGQGWGGYTF
TRBV11-2	CASSESGGDHEQYF
TRBV10-3	CAISAGQGWSWRDTQYF
TRBV4-3	CASSQGLQGFWTGELFF
TRBV5-6	CASLRGGREQFF
TRBV7-2	CASSLGGEKLFF
TRBV9	CASISANTGELFF
TRBV7-6	CASSLNPDGGGETQYF
TRBV9	CASSVEDPVGRTEAFF
TRBV9	CASSPSDRGRYEKLFF
TRBV10-3	CALWTGGENEQFF
TRBV5-6	CASSIGTLNSYGYTF
TRBV10-3	CAISADRNWDTEAFF
TRBV14	CASSQGGGPSAETQYF
TRBV29-1	CSSEARRSGGADTQYF
TRBV27	CASSPGMGSGVNEQYF